This T cell receptor beta chain appears in the sequencing data of a study of response to subunit inactivated influenza vaccine (dated by TCRdb to 2016 to 2018). In terms of the full investigation: Deep quantitative profiling of the T cell receptor repertoire was used in the study to follow responses to a trivalent subunit inactivated influenza vaccine.

For CDR1 and CDR2, the germline V gene lists MNHNS and SASEGT. The CDR3 numbers 15 residues from cysteine through phenylalanine. Kept here is only the CDR3 DNA, which spans 45 bases and is read in frame from base 1. From V the trimming removes 5 bases and from J it removes 4 bases, while the gene matches leave 3 bases of the junction unaccounted for. The research as a whole found: It was suggested by the authors that each seasonal influenza vaccination may recruit only a limited number of new T cells.

The library was prepared using RT-PCR. The data were produced on an Illumina HiSeq 2500. The public reads were reanalyzed by TCRdb: fastp trimming at Q25, MiXCR alignment, in-frame beta chains only. One record per CDR3 amino acid sequence lists the most common genes and DNA. Here the sample has about 240,000 distinct CDR3 sequences; 9.5% to 15% occur a single time. About 7.8% of the sample is in the top ten clones. In the case of this clonotype: No antigen is known for it. No base qualities exist here, and no much larger clone lies one base off it.

The sample in question was non-naive T cells sorted from PBMCs, obtained 14 days before vaccination. This sample's cell subset or site label indicates: memory T cell fraction. The TCR originated in a middle-aged man who received an inactivated influenza vaccine. Donor details come from another sample of the same person, matched by shared clones. The receptor chain draws on TRBV6-1 and TRBJ2-7; a stretch of 15 junction bases matches TRBD2. The DNA sequence follows: TGTGCCAGCAGTCCCGGGACTAGCGGGAGGTACGAGCAGTACTTC. It encodes CASSPGTSGRYEQYF.